This record concerns one TCR beta chain sequence. The germline V gene encodes CDR1 LGHDT and CDR2 YNNKEL (reference sequence). The CDR3 runs to 14 residues. Trimming cost V 5 bases and J 1 base, with 9 bases left between them. An amount of RNA that ranged from roughly 0.45 to 1 ug was reverse transcribed with random hexamers. MiXCR, applied by TCRdb to the immunoSEQ multiplex PCR reads, yields one record per CDR3 protein. The data show under 200,000 distinct CDR3 sequences, just under 95% seen once. The data were taken from a study of CD8 T cells in Susac syndrome. The sequenced material came from CD4+ T cells from PBMCs. This chain joins TRBV3-1 and TRBJ1-3; perhaps TRBD1 as D (5 bases). The clonotype comes from a human donor in good health. This chain's CDR3 is CASSFQGSGNTIYF. In DNA, the CDR3 is TGTGCCAGCAGCTTTCAGGGATCTGGAAACACCATATATTTT.